This is a list of T cell receptor beta chains from one sample in a study of OX40 agonist ivuxolimab in advanced cancers. Only in-frame clones appear in the TCRdb table, and some are missing; sequencing was by immunoSEQ multiplex PCR. The data hold approximately 70,000 clones, with about 80% observed a single time. The sample was CD4+ or CD8+ T cells sorted from blood, taken in a trial of the OX40 agonist ivuxolimab. These receptors all stem from an adult with an advanced solid tumor such as melanoma, head and neck, liver or kidney cancer. Each CDR3 is given with its conserved first and last residue. Each record gives: clone size, V gene, D gene, J gene, CDR3 protein, CDR3 DNA. The D gene is left open where the match is weak. Size is stated for part of the rows, as once, few or many counts, or as a class when the clone is expanded.

clone size: .; V gene: TRBV27; D gene: TRBD1; J gene: TRBJ2-7; CDR3 protein: CASSTLTPQTGVNEQYF; CDR3 DNA: TGTGCCAGCAGTACCCTCACCCCTCAGACAGGGGTAAACGAGCAGTACTTC
clone size: .; V gene: TRBV10-3; D gene: TRBD1; J gene: TRBJ2-1; CDR3 protein: CAVRTGEIDEQFF; CDR3 DNA: TGTGCCGTTCGGACAGGGGAGATCGATGAGCAGTTCTTC
clone size: medium-sized; V gene: TRBV4-3; D gene: TRBD1; J gene: TRBJ1-1; CDR3 protein: CASSQRTGRGFMNTEAFF; CDR3 DNA: TGCGCCAGCAGCCAAAGGACAGGGCGCGGATTTATGAACACTGAAGCTTTCTTT
clone size: .; V gene: TRBV7-9; D gene: .; J gene: TRBJ1-4; CDR3 protein: CASSLATGGATNEKLFF; CDR3 DNA: TGTGCCAGCAGCTTAGCCACTGGCGGCGCAACTAATGAAAAACTGTTTTTT
clone size: .; V gene: TRBV4-2; D gene: .; J gene: TRBJ1-4; CDR3 protein: CASSSQPSATNEKLFF; CDR3 DNA: TGTGCCAGCAGCTCCCAGCCCTCTGCAACTAATGAAAAACTGTTTTTT
clone size: .; V gene: TRBV19; D gene: .; J gene: TRBJ1-1; CDR3 protein: CASSLGANTEAFF; CDR3 DNA: TGTGCCAGTAGTCTGGGAGCGAACACTGAAGCTTTCTTT
clone size: few; V gene: TRBV2; D gene: .; J gene: TRBJ2-4; CDR3 protein: CASGGPPKNIQYF; CDR3 DNA: TGTGCCAGCGGCGGGCCTCCCAAAAACATTCAGTACTTC
clone size: .; V gene: TRBV27; D gene: .; J gene: TRBJ1-6; CDR3 protein: CASSPTSKSPLHF; CDR3 DNA: TGTGCCAGCAGTCCCACGTCAAAATCACCCCTCCACTTT
clone size: .; V gene: TRBV7-2; D gene: .; J gene: TRBJ2-3; CDR3 protein: CASSLVSGAATDTQYF; CDR3 DNA: TGTGCCAGCAGCTTAGTTTCAGGGGCGGCCACAGATACGCAGTATTTT
clone size: .; V gene: TRBV7-8; D gene: TRBD1; J gene: TRBJ1-2; CDR3 protein: CASSQGGTGGGINYGYTF; CDR3 DNA: TGTGCCAGCAGCCAAGGAGGGACAGGGGGCGGTATTAACTATGGCTACACCTTC
clone size: .; V gene: TRBV19; D gene: .; J gene: TRBJ1-5; CDR3 protein: CASSKANSNQPQHF; CDR3 DNA: TGTGCCAGTAGTAAAGCGAATAGCAATCAGCCCCAGCATTTT
clone size: .; V gene: TRBV7-8; D gene: .; J gene: TRBJ2-7; CDR3 protein: CASSSGLPQYF; CDR3 DNA: TGTGCCAGCAGCTCCGGACTCCCGCAGTACTTC
clone size: .; V gene: TRBV5-4; D gene: .; J gene: TRBJ2-5; CDR3 protein: CASAPMGIGAQETQYF; CDR3 DNA: TGTGCCAGCGCACCTATGGGAATCGGGGCCCAAGAGACCCAGTACTTC
clone size: .; V gene: TRBV19; D gene: TRBD1; J gene: TRBJ1-4; CDR3 protein: CASSIGTGVPRRDEKLFF; CDR3 DNA: TGTGCCAGTAGTATCGGGACAGGGGTCCCTCGTCGGGATGAAAAACTGTTTTTT
clone size: .; V gene: TRBV5-5; D gene: .; J gene: TRBJ1-5; CDR3 protein: CASSLMGGANQPQHF; CDR3 DNA: TGTGCCAGCAGCCTTATGGGAGGGGCCAATCAGCCCCAGCATTTT
clone size: .; V gene: TRBV4-1; D gene: .; J gene: TRBJ1-4; CDR3 protein: CASSHHPGREINEKLFF; CDR3 DNA: TGCGCCAGCAGCCATCACCCGGGACGGGAAATAAATGAAAAACTGTTTTTT
clone size: .; V gene: TRBV4-2; D gene: .; J gene: TRBJ1-5; CDR3 protein: CASSPGDTSNQPQHF; CDR3 DNA: TGTGCCAGCAGCCCGGGAGACACTAGCAATCAGCCCCAGCATTTT
clone size: .; V gene: TRBV27; D gene: .; J gene: TRBJ1-5; CDR3 protein: CASSLLAGRGANQPQHF; CDR3 DNA: TGTGCCAGCAGTTTATTGGCGGGCAGGGGTGCAAATCAGCCCCAGCATTTT
clone size: .; V gene: TRBV29-1; D gene: .; J gene: TRBJ1-2; CDR3 protein: CSVEDRGNYGYTF; CDR3 DNA: TGCAGCGTTGAAGATCGGGGTAACTATGGCTACACCTTC
clone size: .; V gene: TRBV6-6; D gene: .; J gene: TRBJ1-4; CDR3 protein: CASKFGEKLFF; CDR3 DNA: TGTGCCAGCAAGTTTGGTGAAAAACTGTTTTTT
clone size: once; V gene: TRBV19; D gene: .; J gene: TRBJ2-1; CDR3 protein: CASSIRGSLRAEQFF; CDR3 DNA: TGTGCCAGTAGTATCCGGGGATCACTAAGGGCTGAGCAGTTCTTC
clone size: .; V gene: TRBV6-5; D gene: .; J gene: TRBJ2-2; CDR3 protein: CASREQGSTGELFF; CDR3 DNA: TGTGCCAGCAGAGAACAGGGAAGCACCGGGGAGCTGTTTTTT
clone size: .; V gene: TRBV18; D gene: TRBD2; J gene: TRBJ2-2; CDR3 protein: CASSPYGGDTGELFF; CDR3 DNA: TGTGCCAGCTCACCCTACGGGGGGGACACCGGGGAGCTGTTTTTT
clone size: .; V gene: TRBV28; D gene: .; J gene: TRBJ2-3; CDR3 protein: CASSNDDRDSEITDTQYF; CDR3 DNA: TGTGCCAGCAGTAACGACGACCGGGACTCAGAAATCACAGATACGCAGTATTTT
clone size: .; V gene: TRBV5-1; D gene: .; J gene: TRBJ2-7; CDR3 protein: CASSLTGNYEQYF; CDR3 DNA: TGCGCCAGCAGCTTAACAGGGAACTACGAGCAGTACTTC
clone size: .; V gene: TRBV30; D gene: .; J gene: TRBJ1-5; CDR3 protein: CAWSVGLAYSNQPQHF; CDR3 DNA: TGTGCCTGGAGTGTAGGTCTGGCATATAGCAATCAGCCCCAGCATTTT
clone size: .; V gene: TRBV27; D gene: TRBD1; J gene: TRBJ1-6; CDR3 protein: CASSPKPGQYNSPLHF; CDR3 DNA: TGTGCCAGCAGTCCCAAGCCGGGACAGTATAATTCACCCCTCCACTTT
clone size: .; V gene: TRBV5-1; D gene: .; J gene: TRBJ1-5; CDR3 protein: CASSLDGGRYQPQHF; CDR3 DNA: TGCGCCAGCAGCTTGGATGGGGGGCGTTATCAGCCCCAGCATTTT
clone size: once; V gene: TRBV9; D gene: .; J gene: TRBJ2-2; CDR3 protein: CASSVVPGELFF; CDR3 DNA: TGTGCCAGCAGCGTAGTTCCCGGGGAGCTGTTTTTT
clone size: .; V gene: TRBV21-1; D gene: .; J gene: TRBJ2-3; CDR3 protein: CASSKSEGGPSTDTQYF; CDR3 DNA: TGTGCCAGCAGCAAATCTGAGGGGGGACCTAGCACAGATACGCAGTATTTT
clone size: .; V gene: TRBV5-1; D gene: TRBD2; J gene: TRBJ2-5; CDR3 protein: CASSLALAETQYF; CDR3 DNA: TGCGCCAGCAGCTTGGCACTAGCGGAGACCCAGTACTTC